The clone carrying this T cell receptor (beta chain) appeared once. The data are from a study of technical replicates of blood from a handful of donors. This CDR3 is built from 15 residues. Trimming cost V 5 bases and J 1 base, with 11 bases left between them. Germline-derived CDR1 and CDR2 are MNHEY and SMNVEV (reference sequence). Libraries were prepared by immunoSEQ multiplex PCR; TCRdb keeps only in-frame clonotypes and omits some of them. The table has some 14,000 clones, more than 80% seen once. The sample taken for sequencing was PBMCs. The chain carries TRBV27 and TRBJ2-2, with D maybe TRBD1 (5 bases). This clonotype was sampled from a human donor in good health. In DNA form, the CDR3 reads TGTGCCAGCAGTCCCCAGGGCCAGAACACCGGGGAGCTGTTTTTT. This sequence encodes CASSPQGQNTGELFF.